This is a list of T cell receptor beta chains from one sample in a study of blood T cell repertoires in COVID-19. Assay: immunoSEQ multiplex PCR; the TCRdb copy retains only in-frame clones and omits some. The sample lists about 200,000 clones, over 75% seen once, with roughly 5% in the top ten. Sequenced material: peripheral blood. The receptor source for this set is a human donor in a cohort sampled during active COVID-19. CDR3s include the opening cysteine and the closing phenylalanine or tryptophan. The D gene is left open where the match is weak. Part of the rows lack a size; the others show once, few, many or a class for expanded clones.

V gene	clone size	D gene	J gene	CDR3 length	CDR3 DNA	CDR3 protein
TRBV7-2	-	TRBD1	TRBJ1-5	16	TGTGCCAGCAGCCTCAAAGACAGGGTTGGCAATCAGCCCCAGCATTTT	CASSLKDRVGNQPQHF
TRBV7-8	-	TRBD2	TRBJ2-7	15	TGTGCCAGCAGCTTAGGACTAGCGGGAAGACACGAGCAGTACTTC	CASSLGLAGRHEQYF
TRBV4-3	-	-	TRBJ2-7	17	TGCGCCAGCAGCCAAGATCTTAGTCGAGGGCTGAACTACGAGCAGTACTTC	CASSQDLSRGLNYEQYF
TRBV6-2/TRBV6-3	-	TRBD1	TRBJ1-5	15	TGTGCCAGCAGTCGGACAGGGGGTAACAATCAGCCCCAGCATTTT	CASSRTGGNNQPQHF
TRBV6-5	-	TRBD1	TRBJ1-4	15	TGTGCCAGCAGTTACTCTGGGACAGGGGGCGAAAAACTGTTTTTT	CASSYSGTGGEKLFF
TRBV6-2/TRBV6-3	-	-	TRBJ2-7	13	TGTGCCAGCAGTTTCGGCAGGGCCTACGAGCAGTACTTC	CASSFGRAYEQYF
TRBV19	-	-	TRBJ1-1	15	TGTGCCAGTAGTCCCCAGCCCCTAGGGAACACTGAAGCTTTCTTT	CASSPQPLGNTEAFF
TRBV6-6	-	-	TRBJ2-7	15	TGTGCCAGCAGTTACTCGGTGGCAGGGGCCTACGAGCAGTACTTC	CASSYSVAGAYEQYF
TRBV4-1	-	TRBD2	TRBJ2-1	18	TGCGCCAGCAGCCAAGGCTCCGGGACTAGCGGAATTTACAATGAGCAGTTCTTC	CASSQGSGTSGIYNEQFF
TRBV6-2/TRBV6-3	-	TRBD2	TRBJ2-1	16	TGTGCCAGCAGTTATTTTAGCGGGAGGCCTTACAATGAGCAGTTCTTC	CASSYFSGRPYNEQFF
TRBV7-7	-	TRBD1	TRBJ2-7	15	TGTGCCAGCAGCTCCCCGGGACAGGGCGTCTACGAGCAGTACTTC	CASSSPGQGVYEQYF
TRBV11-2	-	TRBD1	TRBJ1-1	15	TGTGCCAGCAGCTGGGACAGGGGGGCGAACACTGAAGCTTTCTTT	CASSWDRGANTEAFF
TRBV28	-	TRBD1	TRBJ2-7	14	TGTGCCAGCATCCCCGGGACAGCGTCCTACGAGCAGTACTTC	CASIPGTASYEQYF
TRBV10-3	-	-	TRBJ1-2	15	TGTGCCACCACTGGATCAGGGTGGGTGAACTATGGCTACACCTTC	CATTGSGWVNYGYTF
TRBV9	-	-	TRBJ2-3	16	TGTGCCAGCAGCCCCCCGGCGGAACGATTCACAGATACGCAGTATTTT	CASSPPAERFTDTQYF
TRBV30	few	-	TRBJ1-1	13	TGTGCCTGGAGTTACAGGCCCAACACTGAAGCTTTCTTT	CAWSYRPNTEAFF
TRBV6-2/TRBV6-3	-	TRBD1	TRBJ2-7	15	TGTGCCAGCAGACCTCACCTAGACAGGGCTTACGAGCAGTACTTC	CASRPHLDRAYEQYF
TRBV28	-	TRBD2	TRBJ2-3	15	TGTGCCAGCAGAGGACTAGCGGGAGGCACAGATACGCAGTATTTT	CASRGLAGGTDTQYF
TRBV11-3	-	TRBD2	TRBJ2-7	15	TGTGCCAGCAGCCCGGCGGGAGCTGGGCCCTACGAGCAGTACTTC	CASSPAGAGPYEQYF
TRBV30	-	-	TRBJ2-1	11	TGTGCCTGGCCCCAAGGGGGTGAGCAGTTCTTC	CAWPQGGEQFF
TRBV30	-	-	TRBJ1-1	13	TGTGCCTGGAGTCAAAGGGGCTGGACTGAAGCTTTCTTT	CAWSQRGWTEAFF
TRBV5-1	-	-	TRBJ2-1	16	TGCGCCAGCAGCCCATACAGCCGAGGTAGCGGCAATGAGCAGTTCTTC	CASSPYSRGSGNEQFF
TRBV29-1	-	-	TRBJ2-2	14	TGCAGCGCCCGAGGCGATCTGTACACCGGGGAGCTGTTTTTT	CSARGDLYTGELFF
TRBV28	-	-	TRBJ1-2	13	TGTGCCATAAGGGACTCTAGAGCCTATGGCTACACCTTC	CAIRDSRAYGYTF
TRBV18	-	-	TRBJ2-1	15	TGTGCCAGCAGTTTGGAGCAGGGGCCTTGGGATGAGCAGTTCTTC	CASSLEQGPWDEQFF
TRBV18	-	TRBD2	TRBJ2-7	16	TGTGCCAGCTCCCCCCTTCTTGCTAGCGGGAGTTCAAGCAAGTACTTC	CASSPLLASGSSSKYF
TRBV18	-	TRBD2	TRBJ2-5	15	TGTGCCAGCTCACCACCTGGGGGACTAGGAGAGACCCAGTACTTC	CASSPPGGLGETQYF
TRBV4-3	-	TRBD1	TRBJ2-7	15	TGCGCCAGCAGCCAAGAGACAGGGCCCCCCTACGAGCAGTACTTC	CASSQETGPPYEQYF